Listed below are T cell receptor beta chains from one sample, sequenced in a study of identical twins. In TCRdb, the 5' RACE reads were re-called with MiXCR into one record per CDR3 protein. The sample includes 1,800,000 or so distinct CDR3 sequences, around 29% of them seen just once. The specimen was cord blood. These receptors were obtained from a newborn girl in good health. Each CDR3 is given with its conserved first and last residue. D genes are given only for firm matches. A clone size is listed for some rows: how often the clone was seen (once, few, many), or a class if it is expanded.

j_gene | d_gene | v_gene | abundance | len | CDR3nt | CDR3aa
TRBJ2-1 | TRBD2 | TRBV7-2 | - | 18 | TGTGCCAGCAGCCGCCGGACTAGCGGGGGTACGGGACACAATGAGCAGTTCTTC | CASSRRTSGGTGHNEQFF
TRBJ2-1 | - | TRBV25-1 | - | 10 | TGTGCCTGCGCAGGGACCGGTGTGTTCTTC | CACAGTGVFF
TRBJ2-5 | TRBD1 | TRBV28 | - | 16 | TGTGCCAGCAGTCCGGCGACAGGGCTTGACCAAGAGACCCAGTACTTC | CASSPATGLDQETQYF
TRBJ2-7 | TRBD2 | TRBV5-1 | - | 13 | TGCGCCAGCACCGGGACTAGCTACAATGAGCAGTACTTC | CASTGTSYNEQYF
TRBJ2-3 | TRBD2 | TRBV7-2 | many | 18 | TGTGCCAGCAGCTTAAAATTACCCGGGACTAGCGGGGTTGATACGCAGTATTTT | CASSLKLPGTSGVDTQYF
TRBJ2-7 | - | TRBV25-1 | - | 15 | TGTGCCAGCAGTGCCTCCCGACAGGTTACCTACGAGCAGTACTTC | CASSASRQVTYEQYF
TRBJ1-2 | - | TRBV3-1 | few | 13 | TGTGCCAGCAGCCTCCCAGGGTCGCATGGCTACACCTTC | CASSLPGSHGYTF
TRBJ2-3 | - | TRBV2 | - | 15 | TGTGCCAGCAGTGACGCGCAGGGGGGGACAGATACGCAGTATTTT | CASSDAQGGTDTQYF
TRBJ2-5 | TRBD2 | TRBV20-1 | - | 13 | TGCAGTGCTAGTGGTAGCGGGAAAGAGACCCAGTACTTC | CSASGSGKETQYF
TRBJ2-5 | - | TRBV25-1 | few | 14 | TGTGCCAGCAGTGAATGGGCAGGAGACTTGGGGCAGTACTTC | CASSEWAGDLGQYF
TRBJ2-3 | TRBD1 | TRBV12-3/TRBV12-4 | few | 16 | TGTGCCAGCGACAGGGGGCAAATTATTCGCACAGATACGCAGTATTTT | CASDRGQIIRTDTQYF
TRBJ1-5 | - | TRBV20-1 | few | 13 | TGCAGTGCTAGTCCCAGGGGCGATCAGCCCCAGCATTTT | CSASPRGDQPQHF
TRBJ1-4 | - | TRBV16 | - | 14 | TGTGCCGGCAGCCAATGGACAACTAATGAAAAACTGTTTTTT | CAGSQWTTNEKLFF
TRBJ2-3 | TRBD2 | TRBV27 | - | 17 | TGTGCCAGCAGTACACCGGGACTACCATATAGTTCAGATACGCAGTATTTT | CASSTPGLPYSSDTQYF
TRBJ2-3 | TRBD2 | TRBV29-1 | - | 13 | TGCAGCGTTGACCTAGCGGACACAGATACGCAGTATTTT | CSVDLADTDTQYF
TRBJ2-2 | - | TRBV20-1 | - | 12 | TGCAGTGCTTACGTCAAGCCCGGGGAGCTGTTTTTT | CSAYVKPGELFF
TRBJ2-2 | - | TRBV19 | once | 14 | TGTGCCAGTAGTATAAGAGGAGGGGCCGGGGAGCTGTTTTTT | CASSIRGGAGELFF
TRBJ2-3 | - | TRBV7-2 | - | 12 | TGTGCCAGCAGCTCTTACGGGACACCGCAGTATTTT | CASSSYGTPQYF
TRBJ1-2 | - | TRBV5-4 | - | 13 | TGTGCCAGCAGCGGTACAATAGACTATGGCTACACCTTC | CASSGTIDYGYTF
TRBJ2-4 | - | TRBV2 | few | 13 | TGTGCCAGCGGACGGGGAGCCAAAAACATTCAGTACTTC | CASGRGAKNIQYF
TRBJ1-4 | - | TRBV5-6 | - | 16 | TGTGCCAGCAGCGAAAACTTCGGGACAACTAATGAGAAACTGTTTTTT | CASSENFGTTNEKLFF
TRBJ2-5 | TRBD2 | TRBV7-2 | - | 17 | TGTGCCAGCAGCTTAGGGGGACTAGCGGGAGCTAATGATGAGCAGTACTTC | CASSLGGLAGANDEQYF
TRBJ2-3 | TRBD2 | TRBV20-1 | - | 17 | TGCAGTGCGGCTCCGGGACTAGCGGGAGGGCCGACAGATACGCAGTATTTT | CSAAPGLAGGPTDTQYF
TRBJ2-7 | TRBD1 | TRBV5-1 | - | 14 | TGCGCCAGCAGCTTGATTGGGACAGGGGACGAGCAGTACTTC | CASSLIGTGDEQYF
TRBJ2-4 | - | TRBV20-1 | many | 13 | TGCAGTGCCGGGGGTTTAGCCAAAAACATTCAGTACTTC | CSAGGLAKNIQYF
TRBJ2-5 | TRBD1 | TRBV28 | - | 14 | TGTGCCAGCAGCCCTCGACAGGGTTTGGAGACCCAGTACTTC | CASSPRQGLETQYF
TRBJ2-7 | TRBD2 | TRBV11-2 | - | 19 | TGTGCCAGCAGCTTACCAGGGACTAGCGTCTCGAGCTCCTACAATGAGCAGTACTTC | CASSLPGTSVSSSYNEQYF
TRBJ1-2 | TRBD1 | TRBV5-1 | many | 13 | TGCGCCAGCAGCTCGGACAGGCGCTATGGCTACACCTTC | CASSSDRRYGYTF
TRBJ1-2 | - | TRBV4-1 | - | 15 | TGCGCCAGCAGCCAAGATCCTGGCGTCCCGAGGAGCTACACCTTC | CASSQDPGVPRSYTF
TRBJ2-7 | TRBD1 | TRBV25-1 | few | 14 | TGTGCCAGCAGTGGGCAAGGGGGCATGTACGAGCAGTACTTC | CASSGQGGMYEQYF
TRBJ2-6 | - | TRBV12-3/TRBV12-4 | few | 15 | TGTGCCAGCAGTTTACAGAATGCCGGGGCCAACGTCCTGACTTTC | CASSLQNAGANVLTF
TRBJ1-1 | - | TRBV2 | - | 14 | TGTGCCAGCAGTGAACATCGTATGAACACTGAAGCTTTCTTT | CASSEHRMNTEAFF
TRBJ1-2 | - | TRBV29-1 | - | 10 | TGCAGCGCTTGGACGGCAGGCTACACCTTC | CSAWTAGYTF
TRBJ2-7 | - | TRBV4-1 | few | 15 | TGCGCCAGCAGCCGCGGGACACCGAGCTCCTACGAGCAGTACTTC | CASSRGTPSSYEQYF
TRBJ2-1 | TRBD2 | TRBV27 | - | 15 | TGTGCCAGCAGTTTACCCCTAGCGGGAGTCAATGAGCAGTTCTTC | CASSLPLAGVNEQFF
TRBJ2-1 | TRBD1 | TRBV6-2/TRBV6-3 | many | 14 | TGTGCCAGCAGTTGGGACAGGGAATACAATGAGCAGTTCTTC | CASSWDREYNEQFF
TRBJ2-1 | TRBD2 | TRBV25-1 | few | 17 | TGTGCCAGCAGTGAATTCCCGACTAGCGGGAGTTACAATGAGCAGTTCTTC | CASSEFPTSGSYNEQFF
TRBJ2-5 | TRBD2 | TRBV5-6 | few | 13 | TGTGCCAGCAGCCCGACTAGCGACGAGACCCAGTACTTC | CASSPTSDETQYF
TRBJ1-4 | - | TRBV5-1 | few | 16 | TGCGCCAGCAGCTTGATAGCGGGGGCGGCTAATGAAAAACTGTTTTTT | CASSLIAGAANEKLFF
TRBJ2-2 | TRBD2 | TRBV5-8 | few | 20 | TGTGCCAGCAGCTTTCAAACCGGGACTAGCGGGAGTTCGAACACCGGGGAGCTGTTTTTT | CASSFQTGTSGSSNTGELFF
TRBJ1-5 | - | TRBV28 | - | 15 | TGTGCCAGCAGTCCGGTGGAGGGTGGCAATCAGCCCCAGCATTTT | CASSPVEGGNQPQHF
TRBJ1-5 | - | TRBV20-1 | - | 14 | TGCAGTGCTAGCGAAGCGACAGGTAATCAGCCCCAGCATTTT | CSASEATGNQPQHF
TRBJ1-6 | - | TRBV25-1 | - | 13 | TGTGCCAGCAGTGTGTCAGGGAATTCACCCCTCCACTTT | CASSVSGNSPLHF
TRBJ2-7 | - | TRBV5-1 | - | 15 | TGCGCCAGCAGCTTGGAGGGCAGGGTCGCTGACGAGCAGTACTTC | CASSLEGRVADEQYF
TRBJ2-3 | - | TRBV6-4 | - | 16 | TGTGCCAGCAGTGCCTCTCGATTATCTAGCACAGATACGCAGTATTTT | CASSASRLSSTDTQYF
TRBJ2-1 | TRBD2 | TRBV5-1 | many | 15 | TGTGCCAGCAGCCAAACTAGCGGAATATACAATGAGCAGTTCTTC | CASSQTSGIYNEQFF
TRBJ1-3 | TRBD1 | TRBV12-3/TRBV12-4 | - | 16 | TGTGCCAGCAGTTTAAGGGGACAGGGTTTAGGAAACACCATATATTTT | CASSLRGQGLGNTIYF
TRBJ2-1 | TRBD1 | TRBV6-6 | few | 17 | TGTGCCAGCAGTTACTCGATAGACAGGGGCACCTACAATGAGCAGTTCTTC | CASSYSIDRGTYNEQFF
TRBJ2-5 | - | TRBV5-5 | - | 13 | TGTGCCAGCAGCCCCGGACTACCAGGGGGGCGGTACTTC | CASSPGLPGGRYF
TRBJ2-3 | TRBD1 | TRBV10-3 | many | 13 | TGTGCCACCGGACAGGCTAGCACAGATACGCAGTATTTT | CATGQASTDTQYF
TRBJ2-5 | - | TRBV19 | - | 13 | TGTGCCAGTAGTTATCCCCGGTTTAATGAGCAGTACTTC | CASSYPRFNEQYF
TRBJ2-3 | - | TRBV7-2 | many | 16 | TGTGCCAGCAGCTTAGCGTCTACACCCAGCACAGATACGCAGTATTTT | CASSLASTPSTDTQYF
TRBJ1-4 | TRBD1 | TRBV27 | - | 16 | TGTGCCAGCAGGGAGACAGGGTGGGGCCCTTTAGAAAAACTGTTTTTT | CASRETGWGPLEKLFF
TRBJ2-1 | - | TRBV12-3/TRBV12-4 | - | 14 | TGTGCCAGCAGTCCTTATCAAGAAGCGGGCGAGCAGTTCTTC | CASSPYQEAGEQFF
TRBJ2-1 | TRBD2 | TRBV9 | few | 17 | TGTGCCAGCAGCGTGGGGACTAGCGGGGGATTCGACAATGAGCAGTTCTTC | CASSVGTSGGFDNEQFF
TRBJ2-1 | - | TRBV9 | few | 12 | TGTGCCAGCAGCCCCCGACTAGAGCAGCAGTTCTTC | CASSPRLEQQFF
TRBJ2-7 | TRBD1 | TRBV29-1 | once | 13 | TGCAGCACATACACAGGGGGCCTGGACGAGCAGTACTTC | CSTYTGGLDEQYF
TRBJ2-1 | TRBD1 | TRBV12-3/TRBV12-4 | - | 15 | TGTGCCAGCAGCCTCCGGGACAGGCTATACAATGAGCAGTTCTTC | CASSLRDRLYNEQFF